One and the same sample provided the 7 T cell receptor beta chains below, sequenced in a study of tumor-infiltrating lymphocytes in localized non-small cell lung cancer. TCRdb keeps only in-frame clones here, not all; method: immunoSEQ multiplex PCR. The sample comprises more than 9,000 clones, 60% of which are singletons, and 11% rests with the top ten. The specimen was uninvolved lung tissue not adjacent to the tumor. The source of these receptors is a human donor with non-small cell lung cancer.

The chain is built from TRBV19 and TRBJ1-6; TRBD1 might be the D (5 bases). Per the germline V gene, CDR1 is LNHDA and CDR2 is SQIVND (reference sequence). The CDR3 is 16 residues long. Trimming took 4 bases from V and 8 from J, leaving 18 bases between them. CDR3 loop: CASSSRSGVGDSPLHF. CDR3 in DNA: TGTGCCAGTAGTAGTCGTTCCGGGGTAGGGGATTCACCCCTCCACTTT.

V usage is TRBV9 and J usage is TRBJ2-1, with 7 nucleotides matching TRBD2. The CDR3 spans 14 residues. V was pared by 4 bases and J by 5 bases, with 6 bases of the junction left unmatched. The germline V gene encodes CDR1 SGDLS and CDR2 YYNGEE. The CDR3 reads CASSFPAGDNEQFF. The DNA of the CDR3 is TGTGCCAGCAGCTTTCCCGCGGGGGACAATGAGCAGTTCTTC.

The CDR3, as DNA: TGTGCCAGCAGTGATTTCGGGGTCCAGAACACCGGGGAGCTGTTTTTT. It is translated as CASSDFGVQNTGELFF. The chain employs TRBV6-1 and TRBJ2-2; tentatively, D is TRBD2 (5 bases). V shed 3 bases and J shed 1 base, with 12 bases lying between them. The CDR3 runs to 16 residues. Germline CDR1 and CDR2: MNHNS and SASEGT.

The rearrangement links TRBV6-5 to TRBJ1-5, with 8 bases that match TRBD1. The CDR3 is 15 amino acids. CDR1 MNHEY and CDR2 SVGAGI come from the germline V gene. V shed 7 bases and J 2 bases; nucleotides not matched to a gene: 7. This CDR3 reads CASIMDRVGNQPQHF. The DNA for the CDR3 is TGTGCCAGCATTATGGACAGGGTAGGCAATCAGCCCCAGCATTTT.

The J gene is TRBJ1-3, the V gene TRBV5-1; TRBD1 matches 7 bases. The CDR3 consists of 15 residues. V lost 5 bases to trimming and J lost 0 bases; unmatched junction nucleotides: 5. Germline V gives CDR1 SGHRS, CDR2 YFSETQ. The DNA of the CDR3 is TGCGCCAGCAGACCCGGGACAGACTCTGGAAACACCATATATTTT. This sequence encodes CASRPGTDSGNTIYF.

The V gene is TRBV19, the J gene TRBJ1-6; 7 nucleotides align to TRBD1. Per the germline V gene, CDR1 is LNHDA and CDR2 is SQIVND (reference sequence). The V gene end was trimmed by 4 bases and the J gene end by 9 bases; junction bases not matched to a gene: 3. The CDR3 contains 13 residues. This CDR3 is CASSTTGSSPLHF. In DNA, the CDR3 is TGTGCCAGTAGTACGACAGGGAGTTCACCCCTCCACTTT. The full variable domain, in which reference TRBV19 and TRBJ1-6 provide the parts outside the CDR3, is DGGITQSPKYLFRKEGQNVTLSCEQNLNHDAMYWYRQDPGQGLRLIYYSQIVNDFQKGDIAEGYSVSREKKESFPLTVTSAQKNPTAFYLCASSTTGSSPLHFGNGTRLTVT.

Only a few counts were recorded for this clone. The chain employs TRBV7-2 and TRBJ1-2, with 10 bases fitting TRBD1. The CDR3 sequence is 15 residues long. Unmatched junction bases numbered 10, after V lost 4 bases and J lost 8 bases. Germline V gives CDR1 SGHTA, CDR2 FQGNSA. CDR3 DNA: TGTGCCAGCAGCTCCCTCGACAGGGGGCTTAGAGGCTACACCTTC. Protein: CASSSLDRGLRGYTF. The variable domain in full, with the rest retrieved from reference TRBV7-2 and TRBJ1-2, is GAGVSQSPSNKVTEKGKDVELRCDPISGHTALYWYRQSLGQGLEFLIYFQGNSAPDKSGLPSDRFSAERTGGSVSTLTIQRTQQEDSAVYLCASSSLDRGLRGYTFGSGTRLTVV.